The 24 T cell receptor beta chains below were found in one sample sequenced in a study of monozygotic twins with inflammatory bowel disease. TCRdb reprocessed the 5' RACE reads, with one entry per CDR3 protein and no DNA. This table holds 110,000 or so distinct CDR3 sequences. Input material: blood. The receptors derive from a human donor with ulcerative colitis or Crohn's disease, or a healthy co-twin of an affected twin (not recorded which).

The rearrangement uses TRBV7-8 and TRBJ2-2; TCRdb designates TRBD2, a call that cannot be tested without DNA. There are 18 residues in the CDR3. Germline CDR1 is SGHVS and CDR2 is FQNEAQ. The CDR3: CASSHEREIFSGTGELFF.

V usage is TRBV5-1 and J usage is TRBJ2-2. The CDR3 length is 15 residues. Germline CDR1 reads SGHRS; CDR2 reads YFSETQ. CDR3 loop: CASSLEQANTGELFF.

The gene calls are TRBV5-8 and TRBJ2-3; lacking DNA, the TRBD1 call made by TCRdb goes unchecked. In germline, CDR1 is SGHTS, CDR2 YDEGEE. This CDR3 contains 17 residues. The CDR3 protein is CASSFPHSGTDPGAQYF.

The chain employs TRBV12-3 or TRBV12-4 and TRBJ1-1; TCRdb names TRBD1, which stays unverified in the absence of DNA. This CDR3 region has 15 residues. The CDR3 is CASIITTPEYTEAFF.

The chain is built from TRBV13 and TRBJ2-1. The germline V gene has CDR1 PRHDT and CDR2 FYEKMQ (reference sequence). This CDR3 spans 13 amino acids. The CDR3 sequence: CASSFTIYNEQFF.

The chain has TRBV20-1 and TRBJ2-7; TCRdb names TRBD2, which stays unverified in the absence of DNA. This CDR3 contains 15 residues. From germline, CDR1 is DFQATT and CDR2 SNEGSKA (reference sequence). The CDR3: CSARAPGLAGYEQYF.

V and J are TRBV28 and TRBJ2-7; TCRdb proposes TRBD1, but this gene call is untestable without DNA. This CDR3 is 13 amino acids long. Germline assignment: CDR1 MDHEN and CDR2 SYDVKM. CDR3 protein: CASSSTGGSEQYF.

J is TRBJ1-1 and V is TRBV7-2; checking the TCRdb D call of TRBD1 is not possible without DNA. The CDR3 has 13 amino acids. Germline V lookup: CDR1 SGHTA, CDR2 FQGNSA. The CDR3 reads CASGQGRNTEAFF.

The chain has TRBV5-6 and TRBJ1-1; TCRdb lists TRBD1, though no DNA is available to test this call. Per germline, CDR1 SGHDT and CDR2 YYEEEE. The CDR3 is made up of 12 amino acids. The CDR3 region is CASSLVQGEAFF.

The chain couples TRBV28 to TRBJ1-4. The CDR3 spans 15 residues. The germline gives CDR1 MDHEN, CDR2 SYDVKM. CDR3 sequence: CASSASIATNEKLFF.

The chain recombines TRBV9 with TRBJ2-1; there is no DNA to check the TCRdb D call of TRBD2. The CDR3 length is 18 residues. Per germline, CDR1 SGDLS and CDR2 YYNGEE. CDR3 sequence reads: CASSIGEPGLAPHNEQFF.

J is TRBJ2-2 and V is TRBV10-3; as DNA is missing, the TRBD1 call by TCRdb cannot be tested. The CDR3 totals 13 residues. Germline-derived CDR1 and CDR2 are ENHRY and SYGVKD. The CDR3 is CAIQERGGGELFF.

The chain employs TRBV5-6 and TRBJ1-3. The CDR3 is 16 amino acids. CDR1 and CDR2 from the germline V gene are SGHDT and YYEEEE. This CDR3 reads CASSLGMASSGNTIYF.

Here the CDR3 reads CASSMTGRGEQYF. This rearrangement joins TRBV12-3 or TRBV12-4 to TRBJ2-7; TCRdb selects TRBD1, and the lack of DNA leaves this call unchecked. The CDR3 has 13 amino acids.

The V gene is TRBV5-1, the J gene TRBJ1-6; TCRdb returns TRBD1, unconfirmable since there is no DNA. The CDR3 totals 13 residues. CDR1 and CDR2 (germline): SGHRS, YFSETQ. CDR3 loop: CASSPGDVSPLHF.

The rearrangement joins TRBV5-4 to TRBJ2-1; lacking DNA, the TRBD2 call made by TCRdb goes unchecked. This CDR3 contains 14 residues. Per the germline V gene, CDR1 is SGHNT and CDR2 is YYREEE (reference sequence). The CDR3 sequence: CASTPTSPRDEQFF.

The chain recombines TRBV10-2 with TRBJ2-5; TCRdb reports TRBD1, a call that lacks DNA to check it against. There are 14 residues in the CDR3. The germline V gene has CDR1 WSHSY and CDR2 SAAADI. The CDR3 sequence: CASSEGTLGETQYF.

V and J are TRBV5-1 and TRBJ2-7; TCRdb's D call, TRBD1, is unchecked because there is no DNA. Germline values: CDR1 SGHRS, CDR2 YFSETQ. This CDR3 has 16 amino acids. The CDR3 spells CASSFDIGQGAYEQYF.

The V call is TRBV3-1, the J call TRBJ2-2; TCRdb indicates TRBD1, and absent DNA this call remains unverified. The CDR3 runs to 20 residues. The V gene's germline CDR1 is LGHDT and CDR2 YNNKEL (reference sequence). Here the CDR3 reads CASSQGLGGQVLFLTGELFF.

This sequence joins TRBV19 and TRBJ2-7. Per germline, CDR1 LNHDA and CDR2 SQIVND (reference sequence). This CDR3 is built from 15 residues. CDR3 sequence: CASSFGRQSSYEQYF.

The chain has TRBV16 and TRBJ1-2; with no DNA, the TCRdb D assignment of TRBD1 cannot be verified. This CDR3 is 16 amino acids long. Germline CDR1 KGHSY, CDR2 FQNENV. The CDR3 loop reads CASSQLTGGANYGYTF. Complete variable domain (other parts from reference TRBV16 and TRBJ1-2): GEEVAQTPKHLVRGEGQKAKLYCAPIKGHSYVFWYQQVLKNEFKFLISFQNENVFDETGMPKERFSAKCLPNSPCSLEIQATKLEDSAVYFCASSQLTGGANYGYTFGSGTRLTVV.

V and J are TRBV20-1 and TRBJ2-1; the D call from TCRdb, TRBD2, cannot be confirmed without DNA. CDR1 and CDR2 (germline): DFQATT, SNEGSKA (reference sequence). The CDR3 is 14 residues long. Here the CDR3 reads CSASLSSRLGPRFF.

This rearrangement joins TRBV6-2 or TRBV6-3 to TRBJ2-7; absent DNA, TCRdb's TRBD1 call cannot be checked. Germline values: CDR1 MNHEY, CDR2 SVGEGT. The CDR3 is 16 residues long. CDR3 residues: CASRPQGVARNVEQYF.

The CDR3 loop is CASSQYLTGNHLGATSSYEQYF. The chain combines TRBV23-1 with TRBJ2-7; TCRdb proposes TRBD1, but this gene call is untestable without DNA. TRBV23-1 is an ORF; its function is uncertain. The CDR3 loop spans 22 amino acids.